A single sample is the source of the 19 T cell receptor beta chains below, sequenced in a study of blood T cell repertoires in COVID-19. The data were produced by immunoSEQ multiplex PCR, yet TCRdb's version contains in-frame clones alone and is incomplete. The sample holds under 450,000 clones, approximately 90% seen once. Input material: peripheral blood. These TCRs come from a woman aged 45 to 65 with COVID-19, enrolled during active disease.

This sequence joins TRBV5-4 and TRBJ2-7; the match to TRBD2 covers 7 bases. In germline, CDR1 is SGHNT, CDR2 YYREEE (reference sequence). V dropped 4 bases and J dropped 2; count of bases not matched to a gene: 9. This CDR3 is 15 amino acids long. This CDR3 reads CASSPDLAVAYEQYF. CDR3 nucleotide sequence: TGTGCCAGCAGCCCTGACCTAGCGGTGGCCTACGAGCAGTACTTC.

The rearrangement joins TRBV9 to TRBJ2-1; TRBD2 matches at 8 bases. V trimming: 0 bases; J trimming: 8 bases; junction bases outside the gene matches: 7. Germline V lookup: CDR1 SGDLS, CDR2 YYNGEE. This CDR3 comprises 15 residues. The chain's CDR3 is CASSVGGGYGDEQFF. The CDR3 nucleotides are TGTGCCAGCAGCGTAGGCGGGGGGTATGGGGATGAGCAGTTCTTC.

The CDR3 region is CASSPGGGRNSPLHF. CDR3 bases: TGTGCCAGCAGCCCCGGTGGGGGCCGTAATTCACCCCTCCACTTT. The genes are TRBV9 and TRBJ1-6, with D maybe TRBD1 (6 bases). Germline CDR1 reads SGDLS; CDR2 reads YYNGEE. The CDR3 runs 15 residues. Between the trimmed V and J ends, which lost 4 bases and 6 bases, there was a span of 14 bases.

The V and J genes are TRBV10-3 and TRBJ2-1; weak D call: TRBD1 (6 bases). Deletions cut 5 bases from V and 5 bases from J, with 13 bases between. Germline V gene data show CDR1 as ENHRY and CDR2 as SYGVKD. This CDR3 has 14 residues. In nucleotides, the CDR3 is TGTGCCATCAGTCCCGGCAGGGACAACAATGAGCAGTTCTTC. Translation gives CAISPGRDNNEQFF.

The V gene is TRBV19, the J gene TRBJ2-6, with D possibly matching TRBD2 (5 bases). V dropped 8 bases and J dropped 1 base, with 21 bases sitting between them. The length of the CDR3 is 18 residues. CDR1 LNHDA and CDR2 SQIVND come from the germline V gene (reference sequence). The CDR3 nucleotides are TGTGCCAGTCGGTATGTTCGGGGTGTGAAATCTGGGGCCAACGTCCTGACTTTC. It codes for CASRYVRGVKSGANVLTF.

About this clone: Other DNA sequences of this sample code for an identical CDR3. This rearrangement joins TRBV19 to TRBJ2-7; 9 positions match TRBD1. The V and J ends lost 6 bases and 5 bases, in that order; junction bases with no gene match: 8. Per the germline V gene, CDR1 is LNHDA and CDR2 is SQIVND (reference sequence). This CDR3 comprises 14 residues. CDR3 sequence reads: CASSSPGQGNEQYF. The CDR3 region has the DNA TGTGCCAGTAGCTCCCCCGGACAGGGGAACGAGCAGTACTTC.

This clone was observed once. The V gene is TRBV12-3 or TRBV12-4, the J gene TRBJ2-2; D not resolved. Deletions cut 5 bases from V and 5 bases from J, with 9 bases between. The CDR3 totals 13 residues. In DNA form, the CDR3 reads TGTGCCAGCAGTCTACGGGTTACCGGGGAGCTGTTTTTT. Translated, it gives CASSLRVTGELFF.

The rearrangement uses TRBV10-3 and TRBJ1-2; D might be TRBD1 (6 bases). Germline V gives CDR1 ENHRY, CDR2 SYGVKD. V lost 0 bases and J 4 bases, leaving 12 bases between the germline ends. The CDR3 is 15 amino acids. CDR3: CAISESQGSAYGYTF. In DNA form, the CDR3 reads TGTGCCATCAGTGAGTCTCAGGGGAGCGCCTATGGCTACACCTTC.

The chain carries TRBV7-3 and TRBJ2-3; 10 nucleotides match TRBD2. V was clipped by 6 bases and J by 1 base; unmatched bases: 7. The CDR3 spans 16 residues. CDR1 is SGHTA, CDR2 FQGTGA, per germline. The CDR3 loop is CASSRSGGTRTDTQYF. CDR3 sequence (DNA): TGTGCCAGCAGTCGTAGCGGGGGGACCCGCACAGATACGCAGTATTTT.

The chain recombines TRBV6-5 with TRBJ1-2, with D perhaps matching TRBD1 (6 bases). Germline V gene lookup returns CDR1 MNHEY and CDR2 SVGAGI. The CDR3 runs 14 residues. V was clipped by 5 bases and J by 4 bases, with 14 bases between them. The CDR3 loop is CASSRDITSYGYTF. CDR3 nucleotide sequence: TGTGCCAGCAGTCGGGACATTACCTCCTATGGCTACACCTTC.

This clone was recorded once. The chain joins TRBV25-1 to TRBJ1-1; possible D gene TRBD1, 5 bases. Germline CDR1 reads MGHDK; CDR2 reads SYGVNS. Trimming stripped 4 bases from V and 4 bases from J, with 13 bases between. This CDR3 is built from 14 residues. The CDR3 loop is CASSGHRSGTEAFF. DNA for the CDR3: TGTGCCAGCAGTGGGCACAGGTCCGGCACTGAAGCTTTCTTT.

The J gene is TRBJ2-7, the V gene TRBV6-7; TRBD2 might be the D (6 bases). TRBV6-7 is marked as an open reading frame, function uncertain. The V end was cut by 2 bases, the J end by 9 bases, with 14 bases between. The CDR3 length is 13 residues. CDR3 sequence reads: CASSYQGPGGQYF. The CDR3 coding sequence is TGTGCCAGCAGTTACCAGGGCCCCGGGGGGCAGTACTTC.

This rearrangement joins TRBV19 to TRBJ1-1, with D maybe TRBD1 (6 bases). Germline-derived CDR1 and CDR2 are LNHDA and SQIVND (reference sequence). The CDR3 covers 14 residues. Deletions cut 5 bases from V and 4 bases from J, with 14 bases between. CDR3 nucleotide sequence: TGTGCCAGTAGTCTCAGGGGTCGTCGCACTGAAGCTTTCTTT. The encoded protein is CASSLRGRRTEAFF. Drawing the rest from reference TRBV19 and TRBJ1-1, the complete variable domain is DGGITQSPKYLFRKEGQNVTLSCEQNLNHDAMYWYRQDPGQGLRLIYYSQIVNDFQKGDIAEGYSVSREKKESFPLTVTSAQKNPTAFYLCASSLRGRRTEAFFGQGTRLTVV.

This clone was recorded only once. Here the CDR3 reads CASSFNKWRGANEQFF. CDR3 coding DNA: TGTGCCAGCAGTTTTAACAAGTGGCGGGGGGCAAATGAGCAGTTCTTC. The chain has TRBV27 and TRBJ2-1; TRBD2 agrees at 8 bases. The ends lost 3 bases at V and 7 bases at J; junction bases unmatched: 11. Germline loops: CDR1 MNHEY, CDR2 SMNVEV (reference sequence). CDR3 length: 16 residues.

The CDR3 spells CASTQGAYGYTF. The CDR3, as DNA: TGTGCCAGCACACAGGGTGCCTATGGCTACACCTTC. The chain is built from TRBV2 and TRBJ1-2, with a possible D match to TRBD1 (6 bases). Germline CDR1 reads SNHLY; CDR2 reads FYNNEI. The CDR3 runs to 12 residues. V gave up 7 bases and J gave up 4 bases, with 10 bases separating them.

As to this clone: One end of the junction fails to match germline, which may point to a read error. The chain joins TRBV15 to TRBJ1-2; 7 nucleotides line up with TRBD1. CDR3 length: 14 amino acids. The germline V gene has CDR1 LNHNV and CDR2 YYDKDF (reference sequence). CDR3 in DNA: TGTGCCACCACCAGAGACAGGGATTCCTATGGCTACACCTTC. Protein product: CATTRDRDSYGYTF.

This chain's CDR3 is CAWSGGDYQPQHF. As DNA, the CDR3 is TGTGCCTGGAGTGGAGGGGACTATCAGCCCCAGCATTTT. The J gene is TRBJ1-5, the V gene TRBV30, with D perhaps TRBD1 (5 bases). Trimming cost V 1 base and J 5 bases, with 9 bases left between them. Germline CDR1 is GTSNPN and CDR2 is SVGIG (reference sequence). CDR3 length: 13 amino acids.

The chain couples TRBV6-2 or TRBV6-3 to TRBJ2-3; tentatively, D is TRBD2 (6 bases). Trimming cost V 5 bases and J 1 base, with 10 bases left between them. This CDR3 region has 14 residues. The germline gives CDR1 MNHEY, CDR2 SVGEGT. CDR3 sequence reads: CASSGGWGTDTQYF. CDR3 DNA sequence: TGTGCCAGCAGTGGGGGGTGGGGCACAGATACGCAGTATTTT.

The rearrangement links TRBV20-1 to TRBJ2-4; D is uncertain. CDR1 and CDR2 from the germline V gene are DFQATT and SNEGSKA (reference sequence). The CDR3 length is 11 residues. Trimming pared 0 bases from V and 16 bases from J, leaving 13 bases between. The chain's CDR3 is CSAREYQLSYF. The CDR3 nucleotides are TGCAGTGCTAGAGAATATCAGTTAAGTTACTTC.